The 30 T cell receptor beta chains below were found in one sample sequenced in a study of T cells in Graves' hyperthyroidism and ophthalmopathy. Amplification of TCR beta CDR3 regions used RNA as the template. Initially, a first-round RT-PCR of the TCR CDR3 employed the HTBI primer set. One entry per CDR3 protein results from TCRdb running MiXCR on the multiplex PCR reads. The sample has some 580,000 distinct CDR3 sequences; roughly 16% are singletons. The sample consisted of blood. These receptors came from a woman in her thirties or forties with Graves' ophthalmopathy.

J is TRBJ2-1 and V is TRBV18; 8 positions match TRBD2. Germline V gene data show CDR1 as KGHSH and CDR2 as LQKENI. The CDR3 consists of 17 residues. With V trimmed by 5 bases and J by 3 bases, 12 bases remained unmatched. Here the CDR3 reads CASSSNDGGGFYNEQFF. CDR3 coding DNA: TGTGCCAGCTCATCGAACGATGGCGGGGGGTTCTACAATGAGCAGTTCTTC. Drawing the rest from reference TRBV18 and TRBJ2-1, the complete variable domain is NAGVMQNPRHLVRRRGQEARLRCSPMKGHSHVYWYRQLPEEGLKFMVYLQKENIIDESGMPKERFSAEFPKEGPSILRIQQVVRGDSAAYFCASSSNDGGGFYNEQFFGPGTRLTVL.

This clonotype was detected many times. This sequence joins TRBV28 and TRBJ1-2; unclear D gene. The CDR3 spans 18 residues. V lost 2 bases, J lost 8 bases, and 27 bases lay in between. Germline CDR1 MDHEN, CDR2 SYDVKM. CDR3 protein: CASSLKGIAAGMIEGYTF. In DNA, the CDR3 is TGTGCCAGCAGTTTAAAAGGTATTGCGGCAGGTATGATCGAAGGCTACACCTTC.

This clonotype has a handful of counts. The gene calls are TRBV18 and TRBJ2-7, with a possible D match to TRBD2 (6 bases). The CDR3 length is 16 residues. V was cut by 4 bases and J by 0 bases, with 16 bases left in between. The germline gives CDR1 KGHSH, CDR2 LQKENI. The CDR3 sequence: CASSLITGTDSYEQYF. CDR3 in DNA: TGTGCCAGCTCACTCATCACCGGGACTGACTCCTACGAGCAGTACTTC.

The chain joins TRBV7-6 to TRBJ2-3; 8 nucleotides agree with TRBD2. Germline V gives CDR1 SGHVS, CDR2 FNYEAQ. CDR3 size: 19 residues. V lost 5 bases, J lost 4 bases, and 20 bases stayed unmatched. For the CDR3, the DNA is TGTGCCAGCAGCCTCGACATACCCGGGGGGGGAGGAGGTGCAGATACGCAGTATTTT. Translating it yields CASSLDIPGGGGGADTQYF.

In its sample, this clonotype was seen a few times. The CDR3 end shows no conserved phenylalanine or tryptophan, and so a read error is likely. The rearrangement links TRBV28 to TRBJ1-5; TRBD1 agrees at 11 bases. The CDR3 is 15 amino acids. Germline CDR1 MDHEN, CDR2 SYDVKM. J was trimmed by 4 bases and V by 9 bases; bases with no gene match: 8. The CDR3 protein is CASKFGTGGNQPQHL. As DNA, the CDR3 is TGTGCCAGTAAATTTGGGACAGGGGGGAATCAGCCCCAGCATCTT.

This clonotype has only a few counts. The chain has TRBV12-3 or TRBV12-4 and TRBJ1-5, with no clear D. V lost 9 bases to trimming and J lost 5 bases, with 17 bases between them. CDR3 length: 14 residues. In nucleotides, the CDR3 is TGTGCCAGAAACGTGACTGCCATGGATCAGCCCCAGCATTTT. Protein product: CARNVTAMDQPQHF.

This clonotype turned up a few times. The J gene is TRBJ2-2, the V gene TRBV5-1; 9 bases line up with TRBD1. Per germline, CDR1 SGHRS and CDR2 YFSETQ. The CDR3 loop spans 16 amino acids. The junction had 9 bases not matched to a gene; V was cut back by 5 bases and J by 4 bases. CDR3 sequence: CASRPGTGLLTGELFF. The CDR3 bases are TGCGCCAGCAGGCCCGGGACAGGGTTACTCACCGGGGAGCTGTTTTTT.

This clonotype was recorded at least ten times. The chain's CDR3 is CASSPGTSVSSYNEQFF. Here the CDR3 DNA reads TGTGCCAGCAGCCCAGGGACTAGCGTAAGCTCCTACAATGAGCAGTTCTTC. The genes are TRBV7-9 and TRBJ2-1; TRBD2 aligns across 10 bases. The germline gives CDR1 SEHNR, CDR2 FQNEAQ (reference sequence). The CDR3 runs 17 residues. J lost 0 bases, V lost 5 bases, and 7 bases had no gene match.

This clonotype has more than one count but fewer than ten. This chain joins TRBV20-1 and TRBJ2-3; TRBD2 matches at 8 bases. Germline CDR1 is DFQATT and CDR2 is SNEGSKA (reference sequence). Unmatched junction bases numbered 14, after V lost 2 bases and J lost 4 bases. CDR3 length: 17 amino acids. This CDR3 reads CSARSTRTSIISDTQYF. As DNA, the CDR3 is TGCAGTGCTAGATCGACTCGGACTAGCATCATATCAGATACGCAGTATTTT.

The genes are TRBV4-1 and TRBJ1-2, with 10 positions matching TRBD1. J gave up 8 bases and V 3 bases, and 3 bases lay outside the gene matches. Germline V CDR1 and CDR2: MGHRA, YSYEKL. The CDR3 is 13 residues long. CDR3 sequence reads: CASSQGTGAGYTF. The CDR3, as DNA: TGCGCCAGCAGCCAGGGGACAGGGGCAGGCTACACCTTC.

In nucleotides, the CDR3 is TGTGCCAGCAGTCCCGCTAGCGGGAATGAGCAGTTCTTC. As protein: CASSPASGNEQFF. The V gene is TRBV6-2 or TRBV6-3, the J gene TRBJ2-1; 8 nucleotides align to TRBD2. The trim removed 5 bases at V and 7 bases at J, leaving 4 bases unmatched. CDR3 length equals 13 residues. CDR1 is MNHEY and CDR2 is SVGEGT in the germline V gene.

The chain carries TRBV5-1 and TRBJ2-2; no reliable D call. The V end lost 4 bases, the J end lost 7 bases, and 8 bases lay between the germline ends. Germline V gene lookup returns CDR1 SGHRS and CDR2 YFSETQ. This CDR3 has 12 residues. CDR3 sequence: CASSAEIGELFF. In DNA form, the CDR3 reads TGCGCCAGCAGCGCCGAGATCGGGGAGCTGTTTTTT. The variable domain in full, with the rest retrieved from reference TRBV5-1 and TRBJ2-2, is KAGVTQTPRYLIKTRGQQVTLSCSPISGHRSVSWYQQTPGQGLQFLFEYFSETQRNKGNFPGRFSGRQFSNSRSEMNVSTLELGDSALYLCASSAEIGELFFGEGSRLTVL.

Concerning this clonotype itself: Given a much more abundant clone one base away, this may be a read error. CDR3 nucleotides: TGTGCCAGCAGCCAAGATCCTTACTTTAAGAGAGCTTTCTTT. Its translation: CASSQDPYFKRAFF. This rearrangement joins TRBV3-1 to TRBJ1-1; D is uncertain. Germline V gene sequence: CDR1 LGHDT, CDR2 YNNKEL (reference sequence). The CDR3 totals 14 residues. Trimming took 0 bases from V and 10 from J, leaving 15 bases between them.

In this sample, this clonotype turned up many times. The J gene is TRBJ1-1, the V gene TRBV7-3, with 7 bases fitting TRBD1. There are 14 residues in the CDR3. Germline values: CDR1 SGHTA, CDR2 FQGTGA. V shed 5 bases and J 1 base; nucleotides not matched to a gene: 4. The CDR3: CASSRDRENTEAFF. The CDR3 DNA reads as TGTGCCAGCAGCCGCGACAGGGAGAACACTGAAGCTTTCTTT.

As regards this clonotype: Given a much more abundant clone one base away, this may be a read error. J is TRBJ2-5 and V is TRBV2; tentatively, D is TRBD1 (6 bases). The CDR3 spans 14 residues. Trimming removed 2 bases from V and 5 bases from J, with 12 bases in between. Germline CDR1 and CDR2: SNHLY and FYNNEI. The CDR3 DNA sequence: TGTGCCAGCAGTGAATTTCCAGGGGACGAGACCCAGTACTTC. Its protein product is CASSEFPGDETQYF.

The CDR3 protein is CATSRTGGVGEKLFF. DNA of the CDR3: TGTGCCACCAGCAGAACAGGGGGCGTAGGCGAAAAACTGTTTTTT. This rearrangement joins TRBV15 to TRBJ1-4; 9 nucleotides line up with TRBD1. V shed 2 bases and J 8 bases; nucleotides not matched to a gene: 6. The CDR3 sequence is 15 residues long. CDR1 is LNHNV, CDR2 YYDKDF, per germline (reference sequence).

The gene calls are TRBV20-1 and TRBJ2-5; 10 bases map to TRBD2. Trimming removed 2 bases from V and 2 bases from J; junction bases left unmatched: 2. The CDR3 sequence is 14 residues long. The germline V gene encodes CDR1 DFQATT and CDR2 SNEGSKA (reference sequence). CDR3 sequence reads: CSARLAGAQETQYF. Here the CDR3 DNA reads TGCAGTGCTAGACTAGCGGGAGCTCAAGAGACCCAGTACTTC.

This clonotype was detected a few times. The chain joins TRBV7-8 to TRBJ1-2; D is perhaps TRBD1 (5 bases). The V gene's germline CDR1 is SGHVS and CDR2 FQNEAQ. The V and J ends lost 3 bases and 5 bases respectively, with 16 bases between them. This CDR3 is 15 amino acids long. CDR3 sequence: CASSLRGGIGYGYTF. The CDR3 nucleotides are TGTGCCAGCAGCTTGAGGGGCGGTATCGGATATGGCTACACCTTC.

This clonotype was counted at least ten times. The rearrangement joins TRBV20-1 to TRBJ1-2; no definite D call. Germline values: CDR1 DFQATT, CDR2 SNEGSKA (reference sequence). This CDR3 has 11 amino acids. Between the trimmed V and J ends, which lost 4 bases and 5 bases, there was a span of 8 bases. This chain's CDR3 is CSATNKYGYTF. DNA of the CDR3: TGCAGTGCTACCAACAAGTATGGCTACACCTTC.

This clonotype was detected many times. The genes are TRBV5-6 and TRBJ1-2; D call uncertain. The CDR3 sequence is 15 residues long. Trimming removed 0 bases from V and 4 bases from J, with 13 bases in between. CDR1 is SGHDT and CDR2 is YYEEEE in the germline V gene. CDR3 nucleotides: TGTGCCAGCAGCTTGGTTCGGCCTGAGTTCTATGGCTACACCTTC. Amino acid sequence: CASSLVRPEFYGYTF.

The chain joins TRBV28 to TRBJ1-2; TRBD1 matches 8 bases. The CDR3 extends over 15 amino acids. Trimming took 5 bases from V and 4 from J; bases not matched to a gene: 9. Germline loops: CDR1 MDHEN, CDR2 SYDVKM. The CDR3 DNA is TGTGCCAGCAGTAGCGGACAGGGTCCTCCCTATGGCTACACCTTC. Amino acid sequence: CASSSGQGPPYGYTF.

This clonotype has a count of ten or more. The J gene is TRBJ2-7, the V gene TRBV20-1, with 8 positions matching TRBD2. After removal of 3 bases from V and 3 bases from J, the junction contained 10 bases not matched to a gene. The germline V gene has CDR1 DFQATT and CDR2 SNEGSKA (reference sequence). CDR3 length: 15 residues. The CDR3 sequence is CSASRASRGVYEQYF. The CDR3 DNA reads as TGCAGTGCTAGCCGGGCGTCGCGGGGGGTCTACGAGCAGTACTTC.

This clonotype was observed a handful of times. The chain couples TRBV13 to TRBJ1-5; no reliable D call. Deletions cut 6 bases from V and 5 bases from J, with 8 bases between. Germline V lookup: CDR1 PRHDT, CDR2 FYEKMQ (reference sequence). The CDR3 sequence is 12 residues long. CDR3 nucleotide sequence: TGTGCCAGCAGTGTCCTAGATCAGCCCCAGCATTTT. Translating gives CASSVLDQPQHF. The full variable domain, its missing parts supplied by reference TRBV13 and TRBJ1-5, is AAGVIQSPRHLIKEKRETATLKCYPIPRHDTVYWYQQGPGQDPQFLISFYEKMQSDKGSIPDRFSAQQFSDYHSELNMSSLELGDSALYFCASSVLDQPQHFGDGTRLSIL.

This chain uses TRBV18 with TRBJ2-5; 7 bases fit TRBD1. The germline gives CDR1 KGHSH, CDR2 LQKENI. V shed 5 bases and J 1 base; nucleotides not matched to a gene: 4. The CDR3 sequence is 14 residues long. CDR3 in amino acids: CASSAQGPQETQYF. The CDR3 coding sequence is TGTGCCAGCTCAGCACAGGGGCCCCAAGAGACCCAGTACTTC.

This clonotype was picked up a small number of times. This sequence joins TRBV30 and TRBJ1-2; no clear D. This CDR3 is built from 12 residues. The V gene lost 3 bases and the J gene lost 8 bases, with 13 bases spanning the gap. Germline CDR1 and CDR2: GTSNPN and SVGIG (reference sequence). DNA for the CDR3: TGTGCCTGGAGCTCACCCCCCGGGGGCTACACCTTC. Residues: CAWSSPPGGYTF. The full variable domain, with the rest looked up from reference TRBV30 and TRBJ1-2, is SQTIHQWPATLVQPVGSPLSLECTVEGTSNPNLYWYRQAAGRGLQLLFYSVGIGQISSEVPQNLSASRPQDRQFILSSKKLLLSDSGFYLCAWSSPPGGYTFGSGTRLTVV.

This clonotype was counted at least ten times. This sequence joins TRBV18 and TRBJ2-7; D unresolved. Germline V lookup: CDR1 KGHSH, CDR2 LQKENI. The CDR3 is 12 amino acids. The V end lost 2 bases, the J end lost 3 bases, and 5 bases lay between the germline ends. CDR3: CASSPVDYEQYF. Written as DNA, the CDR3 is TGTGCCAGCTCACCAGTCGACTACGAGCAGTACTTC.

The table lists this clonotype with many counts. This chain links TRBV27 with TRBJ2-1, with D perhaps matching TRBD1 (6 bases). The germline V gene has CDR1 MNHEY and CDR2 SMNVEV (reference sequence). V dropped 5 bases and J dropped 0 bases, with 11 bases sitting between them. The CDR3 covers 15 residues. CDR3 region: CASSGGGFSYNEQFF. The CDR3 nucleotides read TGTGCCAGCAGTGGGGGCGGCTTCTCCTACAATGAGCAGTTCTTC.

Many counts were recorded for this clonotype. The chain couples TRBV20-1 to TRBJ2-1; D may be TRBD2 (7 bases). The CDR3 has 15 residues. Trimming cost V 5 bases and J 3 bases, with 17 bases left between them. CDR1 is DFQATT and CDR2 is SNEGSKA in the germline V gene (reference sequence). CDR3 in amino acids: CSALRGEGLYNEQFF. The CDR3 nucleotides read TGCAGTGCTTTAAGGGGGGAGGGGCTCTACAATGAGCAGTTCTTC.

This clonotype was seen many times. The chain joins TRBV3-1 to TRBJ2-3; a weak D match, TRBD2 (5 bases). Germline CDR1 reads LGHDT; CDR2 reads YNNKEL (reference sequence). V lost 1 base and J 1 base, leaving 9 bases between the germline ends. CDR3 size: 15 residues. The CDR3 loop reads CASSQVAGGTDTQYF. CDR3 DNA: TGTGCCAGCAGCCAAGTTGCCGGGGGCACAGATACGCAGTATTTT.

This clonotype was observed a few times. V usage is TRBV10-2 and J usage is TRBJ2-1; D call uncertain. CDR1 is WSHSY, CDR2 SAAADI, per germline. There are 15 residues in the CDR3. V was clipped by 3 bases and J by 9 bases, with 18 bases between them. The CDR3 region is CASSEIGPERSEQFF. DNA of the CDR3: TGCGCCAGCAGTGAAATCGGCCCGGAGAGGAGTGAGCAGTTCTTC.